The rows below give T cell receptor beta chains drawn from one sample of a study of blood T cells in healthy people across ages. A single record per CDR3 protein comes from TCRdb applying MiXCR to the 5' RACE reads. The sample shows 1.5 million to 1.8 million distinct CDR3 sequences, less than 45% of them seen only once. The sequencing sample was made of blood. All receptors come from a woman aged 18-35 years in good health. Both conserved end residues are part of each CDR3. The order of the fields is J gene, D gene, V gene, clone size, CDR3 protein, CDR3 DNA. A D gene is named only where the DNA matches it firmly. Rows give clone size only sometimes, using once, few, many, or a class for an expanded clone.

>TRBJ1-2|TRBD1|TRBV15|NA
CATSREGTGFNYGYTF
TGTGCCACCAGCAGAGAAGGGACAGGGTTTAACTATGGCTACACCTTC
>TRBJ1-5|TRBD1|TRBV6-6|NA
CASSYNRGGQPQHF
TGTGCCAGCAGTTATAACAGGGGCGGGCAGCCCCAGCATTTT
>TRBJ2-1|NA|TRBV24-1|NA
CATSDSGRGRSHEQFF
TGTGCCACCAGTGATTCCGGGCGTGGACGAAGCCATGAGCAGTTCTTC
>TRBJ1-2|NA|TRBV20-1|few
CSARDGARGYTF
TGCAGTGCTAGGGATGGCGCTCGGGGCTACACCTTC
>TRBJ2-1|TRBD2|TRBV20-1|few
CSARVLAGASYNEQFF
TGCAGTGCTAGAGTTCTAGCGGGAGCCTCCTACAATGAGCAGTTCTTC
>TRBJ1-4|TRBD1|TRBV29-1|NA
CSVEEDRGTNEKLFF
TGCAGCGTTGAAGAGGACAGGGGGACTAATGAAAAACTGTTTTTT
>TRBJ1-5|NA|TRBV10-3|few
CAIGRDSNQPQHF
TGTGCCATCGGCCGGGACAGCAATCAGCCCCAGCATTTT
>TRBJ2-5|NA|TRBV28|NA
CASRPQGGETQYF
TGTGCCAGCAGGCCACAGGGAGGGGAGACCCAGTACTTC
>TRBJ2-3|NA|TRBV5-1|few
CASNLRGGSTDTQYF
TGCGCCAGCAACCTGAGGGGCGGAAGCACAGATACGCAGTATTTT
>TRBJ1-1|TRBD1|TRBV6-5|NA
CASSPGTGATPEAFF
TGTGCCAGCAGCCCTGGGACAGGGGCGACCCCTGAAGCTTTCTTT
>TRBJ1-1|NA|TRBV10-1|few
CASSGGGRAEAFF
TGCGCCAGCAGTGGGGGTGGGCGCGCTGAAGCTTTCTTT
>TRBJ2-2|TRBD2|TRBV29-1|NA
CSGYSGSNTGELFF
TGCAGCGGCTACAGCGGGAGTAACACCGGGGAGCTGTTTTTT
>TRBJ2-7|NA|TRBV7-9|NA
CASSVQEESYEQYF
TGTGCCAGCAGCGTACAGGAGGAGTCCTACGAGCAGTACTTC
>TRBJ1-4|NA|TRBV12-3/TRBV12-4|NA
CASTREGGTNEKLFF
TGTGCCAGCACCAGGGAAGGGGGAACTAATGAAAAACTGTTTTTT
>TRBJ2-1|TRBD2|TRBV20-1|NA
CSARVLLAGTYNEQFF
TGCAGTGCTAGAGTTCTTCTAGCGGGAACCTACAATGAGCAGTTCTTC
>TRBJ2-7|TRBD2|TRBV27|NA
CASSLASPAGGYEQYF
TGTGCCAGCAGTTTAGCGTCTCCAGCGGGGGGCTACGAGCAGTACTTC
>TRBJ2-5|NA|TRBV5-4|NA
CASSWGEQTQYF
TGTGCCAGCAGCTGGGGGGAGCAGACCCAGTACTTC
>TRBJ1-5|NA|TRBV6-6|NA
CASSYDRSMPQHF
TGTGCCAGCAGCTATGACAGGTCGATGCCCCAGCATTTT
>TRBJ2-7|NA|TRBV4-1|NA
CASSHTGRDAYEQYF
TGCGCCAGCAGCCACACAGGCAGGGATGCCTACGAGCAGTACTTC
>TRBJ2-7|TRBD2|TRBV6-5|NA
CASSYWASGGLNSYEQYF
TGTGCCAGCAGTTACTGGGCTAGCGGGGGCCTTAACTCCTACGAGCAGTACTTC
>TRBJ2-3|TRBD1|TRBV12-3/TRBV12-4|NA
CASSPFRDRVFDTQYF
TGTGCCAGCAGTCCATTCCGGGACAGGGTGTTTGATACGCAGTATTTT
>TRBJ2-3|NA|TRBV4-3|NA
CASSQEPSSLADTQYF
TGCGCCAGCAGCCAAGAGCCTAGCAGTTTGGCAGATACGCAGTATTTT
>TRBJ1-1|NA|TRBV20-1|NA
CSARSPWTGGTEAFF
TGCAGTGCTAGATCCCCGTGGACCGGAGGAACTGAAGCTTTCTTT
>TRBJ1-5|NA|TRBV20-1|NA
CSASRTRSNQPQHF
TGCAGTGCCTCACGGACACGTAGCAATCAGCCCCAGCATTTT
>TRBJ1-1|NA|TRBV12-3/TRBV12-4|NA
CASSLPMWKYTEAFF
TGTGCCAGCAGTTTACCAATGTGGAAGTACACTGAAGCTTTCTTT
>TRBJ2-3|TRBD1|TRBV29-1|NA
CSVEGGQGYDTQYF
TGCAGCGTTGAGGGGGGACAGGGGTACGATACGCAGTATTTT
>TRBJ2-5|NA|TRBV7-2|NA
CASSLGSAQETQYF
TGTGCCAGCAGCTTAGGGTCAGCGCAAGAGACCCAGTACTTC
>TRBJ1-1|NA|TRBV19|NA
CASSRSPNTEAFF
TGTGCCAGTAGTCGGTCTCCGAACACTGAAGCTTTCTTT
>TRBJ1-1|NA|TRBV27|many
CASRRSRGSATEAFF
TGTGCCAGCAGACGTAGCAGGGGATCCGCCACTGAAGCTTTCTTT
>TRBJ2-3|NA|TRBV12-3/TRBV12-4|once
CASSLGDGWGTDTQYF
TGTGCCAGCAGTTTAGGGGACGGTTGGGGCACAGATACGCAGTATTTT
>TRBJ1-1|NA|TRBV20-1|NA
CSASVGRAFF
TGCAGTGCTAGCGTGGGGAGAGCTTTCTTT
>TRBJ1-3|NA|TRBV7-2|NA
CASSQTALRNTIYF
TGTGCCAGCAGTCAGACAGCGCTCAGAAACACCATATATTTT
>TRBJ1-1|TRBD1|TRBV5-1|few
CASSLTGGHNTEAFF
TGCGCCAGCAGCTTGACAGGGGGCCATAACACTGAAGCTTTCTTT
>TRBJ2-3|NA|TRBV12-5|NA
CASAPWADGGTDTQYF
TGTGCTAGTGCCCCCTGGGCGGATGGGGGCACAGATACGCAGTATTTT
>TRBJ1-2|TRBD1|TRBV3-1|NA
CASSQGGQGWYGYTF
TGTGCCAGCAGCCAAGGAGGACAGGGGTGGTATGGCTACACCTTC
>TRBJ2-1|TRBD2|TRBV7-3|few
CASSIGGAYNEQFF
TGTGCCAGCAGCATCGGGGGGGCTTACAATGAGCAGTTCTTC
>TRBJ1-5|NA|TRBV6-1|few
CASSEQGRGDQPQHF
TGTGCCAGCAGTGAACAAGGCAGGGGAGATCAGCCCCAGCATTTT
>TRBJ2-7|TRBD2|TRBV15|NA
CATSGGGFSYEQYF
TGTGCCACCAGCGGCGGGGGGTTCTCCTACGAGCAGTACTTC
>TRBJ2-1|NA|TRBV18|few
CASSPPGRGEYNEQFF
TGTGCCAGCTCACCGCCCGGGCGGGGCGAATACAATGAGCAGTTCTTC
>TRBJ2-3|NA|TRBV12-3/TRBV12-4|NA
CASSSGGVQVDTQYF
TGTGCCAGCAGTTCGGGCGGAGTCCAGGTGGATACGCAGTATTTT
>TRBJ1-5|NA|TRBV18|few
CASSPSGGHLGPQHF
TGTGCCAGCTCACCTAGTGGGGGGCACTTAGGGCCCCAGCATTTT
>TRBJ2-5|NA|TRBV7-9|NA
CASSFLAQGWPETQYF
TGTGCCAGCAGCTTCCTCGCACAGGGTTGGCCAGAGACCCAGTACTTC
>TRBJ2-1|NA|TRBV21-1|NA
CASSKIASGSDEQFF
TGTGCCAGCAGCAAAATCGCTAGCGGGAGCGACGAGCAGTTCTTC
>TRBJ2-1|TRBD2|TRBV29-1|few
CSVPRSGGYNEQFF
TGCAGCGTTCCAAGGAGCGGGGGTTACAATGAGCAGTTCTTC
>TRBJ2-7|NA|TRBV12-3/TRBV12-4|NA
CARRSTNSYEQYF
TGTGCCAGGCGCTCGACTAACTCCTACGAGCAGTACTTC
>TRBJ1-5|TRBD1|TRBV10-3|NA
CAIREQGGNQPQHF
TGTGCCATCAGGGAACAGGGGGGCAATCAGCCCCAGCATTTT
>TRBJ2-7|NA|TRBV2|NA
CAGSANGKDEQYF
TGTGCCGGCAGTGCCAACGGGAAGGACGAGCAGTACTTC
>TRBJ2-7|NA|TRBV29-1|NA
CSVGGGLQAYEQYF
TGCAGCGTTGGAGGGGGGCTCCAAGCCTACGAGCAGTACTTC
>TRBJ2-7|TRBD2|TRBV6-2/TRBV6-3|NA
CVGSYSPSGGPYEQYF
TGTGTCGGCAGTTACTCCCCTAGCGGGGGTCCCTACGAGCAGTACTTC
>TRBJ1-2|NA|TRBV7-2|NA
CASSLRQEPLYGYTF
TGTGCCAGCAGCCTACGTCAGGAGCCTTTGTATGGCTACACCTTC
>TRBJ1-6|NA|TRBV12-3/TRBV12-4|NA
CASRNTPRGGWNSPLHF
TGTGCCAGCAGAAATACTCCCAGGGGCGGCTGGAATTCACCCCTCCACTTT
>TRBJ2-6|TRBD1|TRBV30|NA
CAWRDSAYSGANVLTF
TGTGCCTGGCGGGACAGCGCATACTCTGGGGCCAACGTCCTGACTTTC
>TRBJ1-2|TRBD1|TRBV6-1|NA
CASNPTGDLDGYTF
TGTGCCAGCAACCCGACAGGGGACCTTGATGGCTACACCTTC
>TRBJ2-3|TRBD1|TRBV25-1|NA
CASSVGTGGFTDTQYF
TGTGCCAGCAGTGTTGGGACAGGGGGTTTCACAGATACGCAGTATTTT
>TRBJ2-3|NA|TRBV11-3|NA
CASSPGTMRADTQYF
TGTGCCAGCAGCCCCGGGACAATGAGGGCAGATACGCAGTATTTT
>TRBJ1-2|TRBD1|TRBV27|NA
CASSFRRDRFYGYTF
TGTGCCAGCAGTTTTCGCCGGGACAGGTTCTATGGCTACACCTTC
>TRBJ2-3|NA|TRBV9|few
CASSVGGGSGTDTQYF
TGTGCCAGCAGCGTAGGGGGTGGGAGTGGCACAGATACGCAGTATTTT
>TRBJ2-4|TRBD2|TRBV20-1|few
CSARRTSGGVAKNIQYF
TGCAGTGCTAGAAGGACTAGCGGGGGTGTAGCCAAAAACATTCAGTACTTC
>TRBJ1-6|NA|TRBV11-1|once
CASSRDKNSPLHF
TGTGCCAGCAGCCGGGACAAAAATTCACCCCTCCACTTT